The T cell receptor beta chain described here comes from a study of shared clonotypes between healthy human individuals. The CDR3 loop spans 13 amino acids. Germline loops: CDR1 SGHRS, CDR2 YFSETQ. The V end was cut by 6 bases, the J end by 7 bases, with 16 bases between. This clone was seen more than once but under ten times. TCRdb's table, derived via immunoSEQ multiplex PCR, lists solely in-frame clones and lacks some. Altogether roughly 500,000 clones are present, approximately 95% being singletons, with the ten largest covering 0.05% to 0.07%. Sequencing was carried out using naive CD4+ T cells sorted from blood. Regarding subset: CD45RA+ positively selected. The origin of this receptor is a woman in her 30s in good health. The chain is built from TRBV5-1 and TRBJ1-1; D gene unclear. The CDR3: CASTTGEGGEAFF. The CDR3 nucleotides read TGCGCCAGCACGACTGGCGAGGGCGGTGAAGCTTTCTTT.